This TCR beta chain was documented in a study of identical twins. Study results and limitations: For out-of-frame alpha sequences shared by twins, low generation probability was in excess. Invariant MAIT and iNKT cells could partly confound zero-insertion analyses.

Unique molecular identifiers were in the cDNA, with template-switch universal primer binding. TCRdb ran MiXCR on the 5' RACE reads and lists one entry per CDR3 protein. Among nearly 650,000 distinct CDR3 sequences listed, about 7.6% were seen once. The V end lost 3 bases, the J end lost 0 bases, and 12 bases lay between the germline ends. The CDR3 extends over 16 amino acids. Germline V gene lookup returns CDR1 SEHNR and CDR2 FQNEAQ (reference sequence). This clonotype showed up many times. Its target is not known. The data also belong to a second study, concerning yellow fever vaccine responses in identical twins.

The sample taken for sequencing was PBMCs. The receptor's source is a woman between 18 and 29 years old in good health. The chain couples TRBV7-9 to TRBJ2-4; D is perhaps TRBD1 (6 bases). The CDR3 bases are TGTGCCAGCAGCTTCGATCAGGGGATAGCCAAAAACATTCAGTACTTC. It translates to CASSFDQGIAKNIQYF.